This TCR beta chain was identified during a study of long-term antiretroviral therapy in people with HIV. Whole-study findings and limits: Every time point showed a repertoire led by clones expanded before ART.

With respect to this clone: What it binds is unknown.

With survey level as its setting, the immunoSEQ assay was v3.0. The assay was immunoSEQ multiplex PCR, and TCRdb's table has in-frame clones only and misses some. The sample yields fewer than 25,000 clones, about nine tenths seen once. This CDR3 region has 16 residues. V was clipped by 3 bases and J by 2 bases; unmatched bases: 6. In germline, CDR1 is MNHNS, CDR2 SASEGT. The rearrangement joins TRBV6-1 to TRBJ2-3; 9 bases line up with TRBD2. The input for sequencing was unsorted PBMCs, taken 1.8 years before starting antiretroviral therapy. The receptor's source is a woman in her thirties with HIV. DNA for the CDR3: TGTGCCAGCAGTGATCTGCTAGCGGGGCCCACAGATACGCAGTATTTT. Amino acids: CASSDLLAGPTDTQYF.